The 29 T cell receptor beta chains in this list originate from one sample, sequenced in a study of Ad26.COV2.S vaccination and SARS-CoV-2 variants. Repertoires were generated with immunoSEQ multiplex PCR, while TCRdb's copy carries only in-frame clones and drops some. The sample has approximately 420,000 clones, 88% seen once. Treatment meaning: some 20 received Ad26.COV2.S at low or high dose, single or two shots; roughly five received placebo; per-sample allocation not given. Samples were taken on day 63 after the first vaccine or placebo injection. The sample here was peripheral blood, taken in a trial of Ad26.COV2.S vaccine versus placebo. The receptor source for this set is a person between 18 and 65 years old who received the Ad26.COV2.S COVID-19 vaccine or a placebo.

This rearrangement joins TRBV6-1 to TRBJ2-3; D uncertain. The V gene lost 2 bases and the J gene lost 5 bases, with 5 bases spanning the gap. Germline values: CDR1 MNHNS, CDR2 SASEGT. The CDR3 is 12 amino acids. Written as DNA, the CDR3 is TGTGCCAGCAGTGAATCGAAAGATACGCAGTATTTT. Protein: CASSESKDTQYF.

CDR3 loop: CASSLRSQETQYF. The DNA for the CDR3 is TGCGCCAGCAGCCTCCGAAGCCAAGAGACCCAGTACTTC. The chain employs TRBV4-1 and TRBJ2-5; no clear D. The V end lost 4 bases, the J end lost 1 base, and 7 bases lay between the germline ends. Germline-derived CDR1 and CDR2 are MGHRA and YSYEKL. The CDR3 covers 13 residues.

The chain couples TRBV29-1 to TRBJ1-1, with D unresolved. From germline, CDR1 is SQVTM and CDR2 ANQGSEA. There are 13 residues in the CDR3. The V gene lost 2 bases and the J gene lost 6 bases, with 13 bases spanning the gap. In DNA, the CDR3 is TGCAGCGTTGAATTGGTGTTCGGTGCTGAAGCTTTCTTT. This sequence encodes CSVELVFGAEAFF.

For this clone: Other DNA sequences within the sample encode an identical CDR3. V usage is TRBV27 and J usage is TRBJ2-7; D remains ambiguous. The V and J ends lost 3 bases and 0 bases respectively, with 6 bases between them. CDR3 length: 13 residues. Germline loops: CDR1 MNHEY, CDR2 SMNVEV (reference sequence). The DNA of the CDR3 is TGTGCCAGCAGTTTTGGCCCCTCCTACGAGCAGTACTTC. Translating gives CASSFGPSYEQYF.

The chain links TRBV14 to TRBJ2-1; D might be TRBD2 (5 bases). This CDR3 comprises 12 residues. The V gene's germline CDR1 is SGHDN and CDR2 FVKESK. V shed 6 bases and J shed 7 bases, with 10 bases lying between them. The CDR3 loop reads CASRLGLNEQFF. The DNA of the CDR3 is TGTGCCAGCAGACTAGGTTTGAATGAGCAGTTCTTC.

The CDR3 region has the DNA TGTGCCATCAGTGAGTCGAAGGGACACCGAACTAATGAAAAACTGTTTTTT. Its protein is CAISESKGHRTNEKLFF. The chain employs TRBV10-3 and TRBJ1-4; D possibly corresponds to TRBD1 (6 bases). CDR3 length: 17 residues. Germline V gives CDR1 ENHRY, CDR2 SYGVKD. V was pared by 0 bases and J by 1 base, with 12 bases between.

CDR3 bases: TGTGCCAGCAGCCGTTGGCAGGGGGCCTTGTACGAGCAGTACTTC. Its translation: CASSRWQGALYEQYF. This chain uses TRBV3-1 (or the pseudogene TRBV3-2) with TRBJ2-7; 8 nucleotides align to TRBD1. Germline V gene sequence: CDR1 LGHDT, CDR2 YNNKEL (reference sequence). V lost 4 bases, J lost 4 bases, and 9 bases stayed unmatched. This CDR3 spans 15 amino acids.

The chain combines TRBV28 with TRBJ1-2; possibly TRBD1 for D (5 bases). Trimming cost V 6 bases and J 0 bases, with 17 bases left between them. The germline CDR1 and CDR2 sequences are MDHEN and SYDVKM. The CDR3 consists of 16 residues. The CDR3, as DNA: TGTGCCAGCAGGTACCCTACAGGAACAGCTAACTATGGCTACACCTTC. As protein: CASRYPTGTANYGYTF.

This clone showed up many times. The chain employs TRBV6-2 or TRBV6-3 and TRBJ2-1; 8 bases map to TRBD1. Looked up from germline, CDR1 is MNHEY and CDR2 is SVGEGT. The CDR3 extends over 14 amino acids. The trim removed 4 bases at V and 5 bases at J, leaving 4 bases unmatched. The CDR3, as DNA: TGTGCCAGCAGTTCCAACAGGGGGAACAATGAGCAGTTCTTC. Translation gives CASSSNRGNNEQFF.

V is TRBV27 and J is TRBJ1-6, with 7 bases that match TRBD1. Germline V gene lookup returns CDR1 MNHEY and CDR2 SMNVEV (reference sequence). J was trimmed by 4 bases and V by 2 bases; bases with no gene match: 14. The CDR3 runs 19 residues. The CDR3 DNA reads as TGTGCCAGCAGTTTAGGCCTCCCACGCTCGACAGGGTATAATTCACCCCTCCACTTT. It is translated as CASSLGLPRSTGYNSPLHF.

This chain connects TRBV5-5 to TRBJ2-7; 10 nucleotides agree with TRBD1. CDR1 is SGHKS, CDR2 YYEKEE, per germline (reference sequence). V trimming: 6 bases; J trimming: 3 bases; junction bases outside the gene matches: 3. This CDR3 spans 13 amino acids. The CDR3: CASTRDRGYEQYF. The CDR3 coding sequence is TGTGCCAGCACCCGGGACAGGGGCTACGAGCAGTACTTC.

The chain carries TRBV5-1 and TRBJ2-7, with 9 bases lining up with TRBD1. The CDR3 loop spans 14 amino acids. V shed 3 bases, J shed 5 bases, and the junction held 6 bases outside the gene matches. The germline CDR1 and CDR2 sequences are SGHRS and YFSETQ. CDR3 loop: CASSSRDRVHEQYF. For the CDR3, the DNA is TGCGCCAGCAGCTCCCGGGACAGGGTCCACGAGCAGTACTTC.

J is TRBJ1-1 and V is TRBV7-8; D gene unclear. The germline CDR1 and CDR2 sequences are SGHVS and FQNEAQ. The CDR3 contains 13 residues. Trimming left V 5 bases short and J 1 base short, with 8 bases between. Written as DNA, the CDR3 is TGTGCCAGCAGCCGCCAGGAGAACACTGAAGCTTTCTTT. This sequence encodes CASSRQENTEAFF.

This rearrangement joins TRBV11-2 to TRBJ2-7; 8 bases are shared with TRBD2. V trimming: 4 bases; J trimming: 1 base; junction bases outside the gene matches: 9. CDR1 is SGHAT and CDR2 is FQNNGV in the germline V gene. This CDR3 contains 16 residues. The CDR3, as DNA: TGTGCCAGCAGCTCCGGGAGGGGGTCGAAGTCCTACGAGCAGTACTTC. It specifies CASSSGRGSKSYEQYF.

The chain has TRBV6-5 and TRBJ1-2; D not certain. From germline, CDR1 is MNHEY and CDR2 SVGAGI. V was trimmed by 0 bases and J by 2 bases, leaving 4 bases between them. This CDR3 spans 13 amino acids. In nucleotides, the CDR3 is TGTGCCAGCAGTTACTCTGGCAACTATGGCTACACCTTC. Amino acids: CASSYSGNYGYTF.

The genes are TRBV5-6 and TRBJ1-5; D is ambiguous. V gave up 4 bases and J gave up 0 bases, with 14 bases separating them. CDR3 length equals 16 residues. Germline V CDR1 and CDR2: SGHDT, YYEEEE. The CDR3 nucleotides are TGTGCCAGCAGCAGTTTTGGCGGCTATAGCAATCAGCCCCAGCATTTT. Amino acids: CASSSFGGYSNQPQHF.

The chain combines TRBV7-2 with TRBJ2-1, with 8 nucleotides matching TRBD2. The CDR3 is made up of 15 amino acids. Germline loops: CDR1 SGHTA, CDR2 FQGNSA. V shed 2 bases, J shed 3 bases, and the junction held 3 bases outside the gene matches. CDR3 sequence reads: CASSLMAGGYNEQFF. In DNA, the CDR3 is TGTGCCAGCAGCTTAATGGCGGGGGGCTACAATGAGCAGTTCTTC.

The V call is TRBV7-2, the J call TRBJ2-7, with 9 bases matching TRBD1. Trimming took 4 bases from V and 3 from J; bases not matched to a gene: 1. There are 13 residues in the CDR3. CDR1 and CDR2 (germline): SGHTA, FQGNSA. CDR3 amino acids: CASSSDRGYEQYF. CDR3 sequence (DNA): TGTGCCAGCAGCTCGGACAGGGGCTACGAGCAGTACTTC.

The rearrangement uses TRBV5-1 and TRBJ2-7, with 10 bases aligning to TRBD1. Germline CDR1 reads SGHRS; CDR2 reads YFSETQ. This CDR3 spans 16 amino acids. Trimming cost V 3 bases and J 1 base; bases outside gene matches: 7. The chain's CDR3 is CASSSLDRGVSYEQYF. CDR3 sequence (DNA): TGCGCCAGCAGCTCGTTGGACAGGGGGGTTTCCTACGAGCAGTACTTC.

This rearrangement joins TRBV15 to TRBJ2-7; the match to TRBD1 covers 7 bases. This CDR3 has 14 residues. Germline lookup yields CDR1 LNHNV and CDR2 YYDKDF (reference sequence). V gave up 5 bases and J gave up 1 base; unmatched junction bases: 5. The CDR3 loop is CATSGGQESYEQYF. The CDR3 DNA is TGTGCCACCAGCGGAGGACAGGAGTCCTACGAGCAGTACTTC.

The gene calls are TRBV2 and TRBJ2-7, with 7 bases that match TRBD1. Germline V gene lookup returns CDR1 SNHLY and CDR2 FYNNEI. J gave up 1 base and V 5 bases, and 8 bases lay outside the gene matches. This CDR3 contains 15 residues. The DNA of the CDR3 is TGTGCCAGCAGTCATCCGGGACAGCGGTCCTACGAGCAGTACTTC. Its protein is CASSHPGQRSYEQYF. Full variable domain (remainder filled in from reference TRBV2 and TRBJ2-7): EPEVTQTPSHQVTQMGQEVILRCVPISNHLYFYWYRQILGQKVEFLVSFYNNEISEKSEIFDDQFSVERPDGSNFTLKIRSTKLEDSAMYFCASSHPGQRSYEQYFGPGTRLTVT.

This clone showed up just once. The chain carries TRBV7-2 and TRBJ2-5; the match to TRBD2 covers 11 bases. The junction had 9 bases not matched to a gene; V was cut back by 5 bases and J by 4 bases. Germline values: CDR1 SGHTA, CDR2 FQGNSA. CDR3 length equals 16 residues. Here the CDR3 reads CASSTEGTSGIETQYF. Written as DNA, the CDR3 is TGTGCCAGCAGCACTGAAGGGACTAGCGGTATAGAGACCCAGTACTTC.

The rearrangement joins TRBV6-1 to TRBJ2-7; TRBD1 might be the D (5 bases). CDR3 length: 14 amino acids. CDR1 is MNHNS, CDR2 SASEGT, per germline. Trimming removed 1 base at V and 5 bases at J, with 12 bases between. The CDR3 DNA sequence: TGTGCCAGCAGTGAAGTAAGGGGATGGGACGAGCAGTACTTC. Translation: CASSEVRGWDEQYF.

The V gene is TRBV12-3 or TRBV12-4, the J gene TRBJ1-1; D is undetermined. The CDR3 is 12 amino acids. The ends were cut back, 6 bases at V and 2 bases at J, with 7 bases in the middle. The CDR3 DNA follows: TGTGCCAGCAGCTCACGAAACACTGAAGCTTTCTTT. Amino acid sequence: CASSSRNTEAFF.

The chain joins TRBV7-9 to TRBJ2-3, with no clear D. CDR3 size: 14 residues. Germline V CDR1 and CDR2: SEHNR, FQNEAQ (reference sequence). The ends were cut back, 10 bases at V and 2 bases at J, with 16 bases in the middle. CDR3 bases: TGTGCCACACTCTTTGTCCCTTCCACAGATACGCAGTATTTT. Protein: CATLFVPSTDTQYF. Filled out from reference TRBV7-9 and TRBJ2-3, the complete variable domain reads DTGVSQNPRHKITKRGQNVTFRCDPISEHNRLYWYRQTLGQGPEFLTYFQNEAQLEKSRLLSDRFSAERPKGSFSTLEIQRTEQGDSAMYLCATLFVPSTDTQYFGPGTRLTVL.

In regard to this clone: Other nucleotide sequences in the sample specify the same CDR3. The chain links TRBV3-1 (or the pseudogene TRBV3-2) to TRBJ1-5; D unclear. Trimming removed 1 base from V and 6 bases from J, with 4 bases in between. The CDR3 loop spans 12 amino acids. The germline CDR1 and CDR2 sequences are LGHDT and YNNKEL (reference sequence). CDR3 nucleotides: TGTGCCAGCAGCCAAGGCACTCAGCCCCAGCATTTT. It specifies CASSQGTQPQHF.

The CDR3 bases are TGTGCCAGCAGCTTGGCGAAAGCCTACGAGCAGTACTTC. It yields the protein CASSLAKAYEQYF. The J gene is TRBJ2-7, the V gene TRBV7-9; D is uncertain. CDR1 is SEHNR, CDR2 FQNEAQ, per germline (reference sequence). The CDR3 spans 13 residues. The V and J ends lost 3 bases and 2 bases respectively, with 8 bases between them.

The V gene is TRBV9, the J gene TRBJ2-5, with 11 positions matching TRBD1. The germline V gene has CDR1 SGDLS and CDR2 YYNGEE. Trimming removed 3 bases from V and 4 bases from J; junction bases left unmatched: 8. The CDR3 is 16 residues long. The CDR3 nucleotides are TGTGCCAGCAGCGCCTCCGGGACAGGGGGACGAGAGACCCAGTACTTC. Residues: CASSASGTGGRETQYF.

The CDR3 nucleotides are TGTGCCAGCACTCTGGGAAGGAACACTGAAGCTTTCTTT. Amino acids: CASTLGRNTEAFF. V gene TRBV12-3 or TRBV12-4 combines with J gene TRBJ1-1; D not certain. This CDR3 contains 13 residues. V lost 7 bases and J 1 base, leaving 10 bases between the germline ends.